These T cell receptor beta chains were read from a single sample in a study of early T cells in non-severe SARS-CoV-2 infection. TCRdb re-called the 5' RACE reads through MiXCR, storing one row per CDR3 protein. Among some 28,000 distinct CDR3 sequences listed, roughly 5% were seen once. Source material: whole blood. The receptors were sampled from an adult who was a healthcare worker with PCR-confirmed SARS-CoV-2 infection or an uninfected control (not recorded which). Each CDR3 is given with its conserved first and last residue. The D gene is left open where the match is weak. Clone size is given for some rows only: seen once, a few or many times, or a class if the clone is expanded.

abundance: many
d_gene: TRBD1
v_gene: TRBV7-9
j_gene: TRBJ2-7
CDR3aa: CASSTGTGPLRGQYF
CDR3nt: TGTGCCAGCAGCACCGGGACAGGCCCCCTACGAGGGCAGTACTTC

abundance: few
d_gene: NA
v_gene: TRBV12-3/TRBV12-4
j_gene: TRBJ2-2
CDR3aa: CASSLNLAWELFF
CDR3nt: TGTGCCAGCAGTTTAAATCTAGCGTGGGAGCTGTTTTTT

abundance: many
d_gene: NA
v_gene: TRBV28
j_gene: TRBJ1-5
CDR3aa: CASSYSSNQPQHF
CDR3nt: TGTGCCAGCAGTTACAGCTCCAACCAGCCCCAGCATTTT

abundance: many
d_gene: NA
v_gene: TRBV20-1
j_gene: TRBJ1-5
CDR3aa: CSAKDGESPQHF
CDR3nt: TGCAGTGCCAAGGACGGCGAATCGCCCCAGCATTTT

abundance: many
d_gene: TRBD2
v_gene: TRBV19
j_gene: TRBJ2-3
CDR3aa: CASRLPAGDTQYF
CDR3nt: TGTGCCAGTAGACTACCAGCGGGGGATACGCAGTATTTT

abundance: NA
d_gene: NA
v_gene: TRBV5-6
j_gene: TRBJ2-7
CDR3aa: CASSFPHTYEQYF
CDR3nt: TGTGCCAGCAGCTTCCCCCATACCTACGAGCAGTACTTC

abundance: many
d_gene: TRBD1
v_gene: TRBV20-1
j_gene: TRBJ1-4
CDR3aa: CSAVRGQGPNEKLFF
CDR3nt: TGCAGTGCTGTAAGGGGGCAGGGGCCTAATGAAAAACTGTTTTTT

abundance: many
d_gene: NA
v_gene: TRBV18
j_gene: TRBJ1-4
CDR3aa: CASSPMAGNNEKLFF
CDR3nt: TGTGCCAGCTCACCGATGGCAGGGAATAATGAAAAACTGTTTTTT

abundance: many
d_gene: TRBD2
v_gene: TRBV29-1
j_gene: TRBJ2-2
CDR3aa: CSASLPGRAGELFF
CDR3nt: TGCAGCGCCTCCCTCCCCGGGAGGGCCGGGGAGCTGTTTTTT

abundance: many
d_gene: NA
v_gene: TRBV7-9
j_gene: TRBJ2-5
CDR3aa: CASSLGQAQETQYF
CDR3nt: TGTGCCAGCAGCTTAGGACAGGCCCAAGAGACCCAGTACTTC

abundance: many
d_gene: NA
v_gene: TRBV10-1
j_gene: TRBJ2-1
CDR3aa: CATRDGYNEQFF
CDR3nt: TGCGCCACCCGGGACGGTTACAATGAGCAGTTCTTC

abundance: many
d_gene: NA
v_gene: TRBV20-1
j_gene: TRBJ2-2
CDR3aa: CSAPDRNPNTGELFF
CDR3nt: TGCAGTGCGCCGGACCGTAACCCGAACACCGGGGAGCTGTTTTTT

abundance: many
d_gene: TRBD1
v_gene: TRBV6-1
j_gene: TRBJ1-2
CDR3aa: CASRPGQGAYGYTF
CDR3nt: TGTGCCAGTAGACCGGGACAGGGAGCCTATGGCTACACCTTC

abundance: few
d_gene: TRBD1
v_gene: TRBV9
j_gene: TRBJ2-1
CDR3aa: CASSITGGSYNEQFF
CDR3nt: TGTGCCAGCAGCATAACAGGGGGGAGCTACAATGAGCAGTTCTTC

abundance: many
d_gene: NA
v_gene: TRBV5-1
j_gene: TRBJ2-3
CDR3aa: CASSLSQNTDTQYF
CDR3nt: TGCGCCAGCAGCTTGAGTCAGAACACAGATACGCAGTATTTT

abundance: many
d_gene: TRBD1
v_gene: TRBV10-1
j_gene: TRBJ2-5
CDR3aa: CASSESGLSTGGPETQYF
CDR3nt: TGCGCCAGCAGTGAAAGCGGATTGTCGACAGGGGGACCAGAGACCCAGTACTTC

abundance: many
d_gene: TRBD1
v_gene: TRBV6-5
j_gene: TRBJ2-7
CDR3aa: CASSYFPGQPYEQYF
CDR3nt: TGTGCCAGCAGTTACTTCCCGGGACAGCCCTACGAGCAGTACTTC

abundance: few
d_gene: TRBD1
v_gene: TRBV20-1
j_gene: TRBJ2-1
CDR3aa: CSARFGQGNYNEQFF
CDR3nt: TGCAGTGCTAGATTCGGACAGGGGAACTACAATGAGCAGTTCTTC

abundance: many
d_gene: NA
v_gene: TRBV20-1
j_gene: TRBJ2-2
CDR3aa: CSARDPNGVNTGELFF
CDR3nt: TGCAGTGCTAGAGATCCCAACGGGGTGAACACCGGGGAGCTGTTTTTT

abundance: many
d_gene: NA
v_gene: TRBV28
j_gene: TRBJ2-3
CDR3aa: CASSMSPVRQSTDTQYF
CDR3nt: TGTGCCAGCAGCATGTCCCCTGTCCGACAGAGCACAGATACGCAGTATTTT

abundance: many
d_gene: NA
v_gene: TRBV2
j_gene: TRBJ2-7
CDR3aa: CASSLGQPYEQYF
CDR3nt: TGTGCCAGCAGTCTAGGACAGCCATACGAGCAGTACTTC

abundance: many
d_gene: NA
v_gene: TRBV5-1
j_gene: TRBJ2-1
CDR3aa: CASSLQDRRDEQFF
CDR3nt: TGCGCCAGCAGCTTACAGGACAGGAGGGATGAGCAGTTCTTC

abundance: many
d_gene: NA
v_gene: TRBV7-6
j_gene: TRBJ1-4
CDR3aa: CASSLVRGDEKLFF
CDR3nt: TGTGCCAGCAGCTTAGTTAGGGGGGATGAAAAACTGTTTTTT

abundance: NA
d_gene: TRBD1
v_gene: TRBV5-1
j_gene: TRBJ2-3
CDR3aa: CASSSSTGGADTQYF
CDR3nt: TGCGCCAGCAGCAGTAGTACAGGGGGCGCAGATACGCAGTATTTT

abundance: many
d_gene: NA
v_gene: TRBV6-5
j_gene: TRBJ2-6
CDR3aa: CASSYSTGANVLTF
CDR3nt: TGTGCCAGCAGTTACTCGACTGGGGCCAACGTCCTGACTTTC

abundance: many
d_gene: TRBD2
v_gene: TRBV6-5
j_gene: TRBJ2-1
CDR3aa: CASSYTLAENEQFF
CDR3nt: TGTGCCAGCAGTTACACACTAGCGGAAAATGAGCAGTTCTTC

abundance: few
d_gene: NA
v_gene: TRBV7-8
j_gene: TRBJ1-1
CDR3aa: CASSFRRENTEAFF
CDR3nt: TGTGCCAGCAGCTTCCGACGGGAAAACACTGAAGCTTTCTTT

abundance: many
d_gene: TRBD1
v_gene: TRBV28
j_gene: TRBJ1-2
CDR3aa: CASSFMGRGYGYTF
CDR3nt: TGTGCCAGCAGTTTTATGGGCAGGGGGTATGGCTACACCTTC

abundance: many
d_gene: NA
v_gene: TRBV28
j_gene: TRBJ2-7
CDR3aa: CASSYLREQYF
CDR3nt: TGTGCCAGCAGCTATCTTCGCGAGCAGTACTTC

abundance: many
d_gene: TRBD2
v_gene: TRBV2
j_gene: TRBJ2-2
CDR3aa: CASSLQGLKNTGELFF
CDR3nt: TGTGCCAGCAGCCTCCAGGGACTAAAGAACACCGGGGAGCTGTTTTTT

abundance: many
d_gene: NA
v_gene: TRBV4-1
j_gene: TRBJ2-1
CDR3aa: CASSQVKGQNYNEQFF
CDR3nt: TGCGCCAGCAGCCAAGTAAAAGGACAGAACTACAATGAGCAGTTCTTC

abundance: many
d_gene: NA
v_gene: TRBV11-2
j_gene: TRBJ2-2
CDR3aa: CASSSIPRGGGPTGELFF
CDR3nt: TGTGCCAGCAGCTCCATCCCTCGAGGAGGGGGCCCCACCGGGGAGCTGTTTTTT

abundance: many
d_gene: TRBD2
v_gene: TRBV28
j_gene: TRBJ2-7
CDR3aa: CASSPGTSYEQYF
CDR3nt: TGTGCCAGCAGTCCCGGGACTAGCTACGAGCAGTACTTC

abundance: many
d_gene: NA
v_gene: TRBV6-6
j_gene: TRBJ1-2
CDR3aa: CASRRTTEQIYGYTF
CDR3nt: TGTGCCAGCAGACGCACGACAGAGCAGATCTATGGCTACACCTTC

abundance: many
d_gene: NA
v_gene: TRBV28
j_gene: TRBJ1-5
CDR3aa: CASSWGSGQPQHF
CDR3nt: TGTGCCAGCAGTTGGGGGTCGGGTCAGCCCCAGCATTTT

abundance: many
d_gene: TRBD1
v_gene: TRBV7-2
j_gene: TRBJ1-5
CDR3aa: CASSYTGDQPQHF
CDR3nt: TGTGCCAGCAGCTATACAGGGGATCAGCCCCAGCATTTT

abundance: many
d_gene: NA
v_gene: TRBV28
j_gene: TRBJ2-7
CDR3aa: CASVYGSSYEQYF
CDR3nt: TGTGCCAGCGTATACGGCAGTTCCTACGAGCAGTACTTC

abundance: many
d_gene: NA
v_gene: TRBV30
j_gene: TRBJ2-5
CDR3aa: CAWRGGGDKETQYF
CDR3nt: TGTGCCTGGAGGGGCGGGGGCGATAAAGAGACCCAGTACTTC

abundance: many
d_gene: TRBD2
v_gene: TRBV3-1
j_gene: TRBJ2-3
CDR3aa: CASSQREGADTQYF
CDR3nt: TGTGCCAGCAGCCAGCGGGAGGGAGCAGATACGCAGTATTTT

abundance: many
d_gene: TRBD1
v_gene: TRBV11-2
j_gene: TRBJ2-2
CDR3aa: CASRLGQENTGELFF
CDR3nt: TGTGCCAGCAGATTGGGACAGGAGAACACCGGGGAGCTGTTTTTT

abundance: many
d_gene: NA
v_gene: TRBV29-1
j_gene: TRBJ2-7
CDR3aa: CSVEQGPGEQYF
CDR3nt: TGCAGCGTTGAGCAGGGTCCGGGGGAGCAGTACTTC

abundance: many
d_gene: NA
v_gene: TRBV4-2
j_gene: TRBJ2-1
CDR3aa: CASGEGGAGLNEQFF
CDR3nt: TGTGCCAGCGGAGAAGGCGGGGCCGGGTTGAATGAGCAGTTCTTC

abundance: NA
d_gene: NA
v_gene: TRBV6-1
j_gene: TRBJ2-7
CDR3aa: CASRGGTVYEQYF
CDR3nt: TGTGCCAGCAGAGGCGGGACCGTCTACGAGCAGTACTTC

abundance: many
d_gene: NA
v_gene: TRBV19
j_gene: TRBJ2-4
CDR3aa: CASSRSLGSLDIQYF
CDR3nt: TGTGCCAGTAGTAGATCTCTGGGGTCCTTGGACATTCAGTACTTC

abundance: many
d_gene: TRBD2
v_gene: TRBV6-2/TRBV6-3
j_gene: TRBJ2-7
CDR3aa: CASSLGTSGTPHF
CDR3nt: TGTGCCAGCAGCCTGGGGACTAGCGGGACCCCGCACTTC

abundance: few
d_gene: TRBD2
v_gene: TRBV2
j_gene: TRBJ2-2
CDR3aa: CATPGTSGANTGELFF
CDR3nt: TGTGCCACCCCGGGGACTAGCGGGGCGAACACCGGGGAGCTGTTTTTT

abundance: few
d_gene: NA
v_gene: TRBV18
j_gene: TRBJ2-7
CDR3aa: CASSKRNYEQYF
CDR3nt: TGTGCCAGCTCAAAGAGAAACTACGAGCAGTACTTC

abundance: few
d_gene: NA
v_gene: TRBV20-1
j_gene: TRBJ2-1
CDR3aa: CSAYLPNGDNEQFF
CDR3nt: TGCAGTGCTTACCTACCAAACGGAGACAATGAGCAGTTCTTC

abundance: NA
d_gene: TRBD1
v_gene: TRBV12-3/TRBV12-4
j_gene: TRBJ2-5
CDR3aa: CASTGTGSEETQYF
CDR3nt: TGTGCCAGCACCGGGACAGGGTCGGAGGAGACCCAGTACTTC